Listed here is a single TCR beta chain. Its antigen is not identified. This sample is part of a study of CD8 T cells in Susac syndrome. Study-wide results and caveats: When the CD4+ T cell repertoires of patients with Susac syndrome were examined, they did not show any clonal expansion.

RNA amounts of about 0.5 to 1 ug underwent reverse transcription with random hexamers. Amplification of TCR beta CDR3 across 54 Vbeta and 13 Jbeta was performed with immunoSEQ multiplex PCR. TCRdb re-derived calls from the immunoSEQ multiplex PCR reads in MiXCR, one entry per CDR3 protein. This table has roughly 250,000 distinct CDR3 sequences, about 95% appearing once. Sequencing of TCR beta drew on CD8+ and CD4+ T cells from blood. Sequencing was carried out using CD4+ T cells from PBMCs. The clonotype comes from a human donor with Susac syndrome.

The CDR3 nucleotides are TGTGCCAGCAGCTTCTACGGGGAGCTGTTTTTT. It is translated as CASSFYGELFF. The chain uses TRBV7-9 and TRBJ2-2, with D unresolved. This CDR3 is built from 11 residues. Trimming stripped 3 bases from V and 7 bases from J, with 3 bases between. The germline CDR1 and CDR2 sequences are SEHNR and FQNEAQ (reference sequence).